The source of this T cell receptor (beta chain) is a study of blood T cells in healthy people across ages. Together with a sample-barcoded 5' primer, a J-beta primer mix was included in a second PCR lasting about 6 to 11 cycles. TCRdb independently ran MiXCR on the 5' RACE reads; one entry per CDR3 protein. Among around 1.7 million distinct CDR3 sequences listed, 28% were seen once. General study results and limits: Higher diversity, along with more naive CD4+ cells, distinguished long-lived donors from aged donors.

As to this clonotype: Its specificity is unknown.

Peripheral blood from each donor was collected in a volume of roughly 9.2 milliliters. The CDR3 has 14 residues. Germline-derived CDR1 and CDR2 are SGHVS and FNYEAQ. The J segment lost 5 bases and the V segment lost 2 bases, leaving 4 bases of the junction unmatched. Source material: blood. V and J are TRBV7-6 and TRBJ2-3; TRBD1 aligns across 7 bases. This TCR derives from a woman aged 25-40 years in good health. CDR3 DNA sequence: TGTGCCAGCAGCTTAACAGGGGAACAAGATACGCAGTATTTT. As protein: CASSLTGEQDTQYF.